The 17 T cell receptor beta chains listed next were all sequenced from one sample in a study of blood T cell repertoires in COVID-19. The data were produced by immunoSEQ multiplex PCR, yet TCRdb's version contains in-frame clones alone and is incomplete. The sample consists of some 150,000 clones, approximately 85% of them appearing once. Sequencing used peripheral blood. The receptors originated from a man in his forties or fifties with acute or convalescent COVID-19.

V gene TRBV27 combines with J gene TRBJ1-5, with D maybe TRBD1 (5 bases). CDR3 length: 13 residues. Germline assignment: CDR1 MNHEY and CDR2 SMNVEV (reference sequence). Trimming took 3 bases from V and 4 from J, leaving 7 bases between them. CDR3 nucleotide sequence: TGTGCCAGCAGTTTCGGGGGGAATCAGCCCCAGCATTTT. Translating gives CASSFGGNQPQHF.

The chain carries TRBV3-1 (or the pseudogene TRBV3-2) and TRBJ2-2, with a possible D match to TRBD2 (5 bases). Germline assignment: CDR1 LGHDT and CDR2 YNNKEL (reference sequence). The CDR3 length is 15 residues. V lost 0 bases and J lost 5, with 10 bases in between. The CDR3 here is CASSQDWGETGELFF. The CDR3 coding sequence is TGTGCCAGCAGCCAAGATTGGGGAGAGACCGGGGAGCTGTTTTTT.

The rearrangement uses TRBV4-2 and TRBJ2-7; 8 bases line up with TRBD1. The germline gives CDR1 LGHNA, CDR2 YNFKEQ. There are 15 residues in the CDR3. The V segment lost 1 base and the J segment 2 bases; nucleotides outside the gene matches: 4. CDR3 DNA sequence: TGTGCCAGCAGCCAAGTTGAGGGACAGGCCTACGAGCAGTACTTC. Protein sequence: CASSQVEGQAYEQYF.

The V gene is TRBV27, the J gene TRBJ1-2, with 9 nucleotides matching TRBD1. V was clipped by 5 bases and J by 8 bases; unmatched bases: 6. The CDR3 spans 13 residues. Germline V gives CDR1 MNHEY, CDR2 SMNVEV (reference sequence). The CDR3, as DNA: TGTGCCAGCAGTCAGGACAGGGGTTTGGGCTACACCTTC. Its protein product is CASSQDRGLGYTF.

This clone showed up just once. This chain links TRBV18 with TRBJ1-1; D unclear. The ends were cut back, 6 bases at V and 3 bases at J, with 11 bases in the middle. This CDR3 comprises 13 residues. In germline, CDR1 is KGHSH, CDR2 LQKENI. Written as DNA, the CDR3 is TGTGCCAGCTCCTCCTTTCGGGACACTGAAGCTTTCTTT. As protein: CASSSFRDTEAFF.

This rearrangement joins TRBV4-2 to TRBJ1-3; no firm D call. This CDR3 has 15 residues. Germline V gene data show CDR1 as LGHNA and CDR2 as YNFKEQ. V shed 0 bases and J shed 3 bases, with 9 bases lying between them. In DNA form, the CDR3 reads TGTGCCAGCAGCCAAGATATGAGTAGTGGAAACACCATATATTTT. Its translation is CASSQDMSSGNTIYF.

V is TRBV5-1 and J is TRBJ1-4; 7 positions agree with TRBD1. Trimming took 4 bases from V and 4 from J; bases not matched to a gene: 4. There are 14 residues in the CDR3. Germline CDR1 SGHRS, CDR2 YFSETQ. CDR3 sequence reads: CASSRDSLNEKLFF. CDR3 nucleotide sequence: TGCGCCAGCAGCCGGGACAGCCTTAATGAAAAACTGTTTTTT.

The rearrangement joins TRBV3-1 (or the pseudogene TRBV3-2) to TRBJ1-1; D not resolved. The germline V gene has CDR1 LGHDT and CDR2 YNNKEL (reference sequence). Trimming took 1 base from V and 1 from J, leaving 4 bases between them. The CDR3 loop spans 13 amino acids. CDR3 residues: CASSQGPNTEAFF. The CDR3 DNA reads TGTGCCAGCAGCCAAGGGCCGAACACTGAAGCTTTCTTT.

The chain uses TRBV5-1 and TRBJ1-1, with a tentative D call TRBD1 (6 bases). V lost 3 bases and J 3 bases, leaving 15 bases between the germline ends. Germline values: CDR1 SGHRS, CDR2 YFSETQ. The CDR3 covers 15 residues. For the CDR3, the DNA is TGCGCCAGCAGCTGGGTACAGGGTGGCGACACTGAAGCTTTCTTT. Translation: CASSWVQGGDTEAFF.

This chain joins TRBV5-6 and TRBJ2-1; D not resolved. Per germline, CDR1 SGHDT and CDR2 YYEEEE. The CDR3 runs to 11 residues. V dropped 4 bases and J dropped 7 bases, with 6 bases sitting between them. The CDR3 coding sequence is TGTGCCAGCAGCACACGTAATGAGCAGTTCTTC. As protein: CASSTRNEQFF.

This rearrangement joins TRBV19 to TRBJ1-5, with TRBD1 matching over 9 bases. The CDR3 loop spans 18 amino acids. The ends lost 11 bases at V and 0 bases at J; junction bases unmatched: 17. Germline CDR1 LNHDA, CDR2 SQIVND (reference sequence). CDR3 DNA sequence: TGTGCCGGAGGGAGGGGACAGGGAGCGCCTTATAGCAATCAGCCCCAGCATTTT. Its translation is CAGGRGQGAPYSNQPQHF.

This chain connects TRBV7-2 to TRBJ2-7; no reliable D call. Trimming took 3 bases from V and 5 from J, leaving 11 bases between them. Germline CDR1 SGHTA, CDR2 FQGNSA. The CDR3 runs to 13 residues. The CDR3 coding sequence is TGTGCCAGCAGCTTTGGCCATCGTAACGAGCAGTACTTC. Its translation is CASSFGHRNEQYF.

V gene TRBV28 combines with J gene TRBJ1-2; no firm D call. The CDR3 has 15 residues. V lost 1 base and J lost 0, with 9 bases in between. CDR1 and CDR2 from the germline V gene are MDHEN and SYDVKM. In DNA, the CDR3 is TGTGCCAGCAGTTTATTCTCCGGAGCTAACTATGGCTACACCTTC. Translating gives CASSLFSGANYGYTF.

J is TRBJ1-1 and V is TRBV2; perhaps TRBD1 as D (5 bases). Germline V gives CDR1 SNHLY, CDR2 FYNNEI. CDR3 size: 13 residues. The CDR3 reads CGSEGPRNTEAFF. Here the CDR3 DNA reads TGTGGCTCGGAGGGGCCCAGGAACACTGAAGCTTTCTTT.

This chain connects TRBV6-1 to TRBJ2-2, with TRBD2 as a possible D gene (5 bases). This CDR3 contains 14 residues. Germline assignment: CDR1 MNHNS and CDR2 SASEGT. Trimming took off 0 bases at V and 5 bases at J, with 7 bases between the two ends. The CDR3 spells CASSEARGTGELFF. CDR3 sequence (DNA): TGTGCCAGCAGTGAAGCCCGGGGAACCGGGGAGCTGTTTTTT.

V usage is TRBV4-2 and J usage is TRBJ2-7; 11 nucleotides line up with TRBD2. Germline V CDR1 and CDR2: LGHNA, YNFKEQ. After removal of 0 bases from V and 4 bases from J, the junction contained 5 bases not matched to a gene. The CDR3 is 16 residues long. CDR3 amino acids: CASSQDITSGSYEQYF. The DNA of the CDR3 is TGTGCCAGCAGCCAAGATATTACTAGCGGGAGTTACGAGCAGTACTTC.

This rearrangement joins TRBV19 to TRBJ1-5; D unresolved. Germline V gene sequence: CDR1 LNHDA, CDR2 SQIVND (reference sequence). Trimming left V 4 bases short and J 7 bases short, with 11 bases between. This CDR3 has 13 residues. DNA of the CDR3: TGTGCCAGTAGTACGGCGACTCGCCAGCCCCAGCATTTT. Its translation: CASSTATRQPQHF.